Each of the 32 T cell receptor beta chains below was sequenced from the same sample in a study of T cell responses to AZD1222 COVID-19 vaccine. Generated by immunoSEQ multiplex PCR, the TCRdb table keeps only in-frame clones and is missing some. The data show about 130,000 clones, with 70% to 90% seen just once and roughly 1.7% held by the top ten. Specimen: peripheral blood, collected on day 0 of AZD1222 vaccination. All receptors derive from an adult in good health.

The chain uses TRBV11-3 and TRBJ2-7, with D possibly matching TRBD1 (6 bases). The CDR3 has 16 amino acids. The V gene's germline CDR1 is SGHNT and CDR2 YENEEA. The V gene lost 4 bases and the J gene lost 6 bases, with 22 bases spanning the gap. The CDR3 DNA follows: TGTGCCAGCAGCTCAGGGGTTGGTCACAGTACTAGCGAGCAGTACTTC. This encodes CASSSGVGHSTSEQYF.

V gene TRBV28 combines with J gene TRBJ1-5; no firm D call. Germline V gives CDR1 MDHEN, CDR2 SYDVKM. V shed 0 bases and J shed 1 base, with 10 bases lying between them. The CDR3 runs 16 residues. The CDR3 spells CASSLWASASNQPQHF. In DNA form, the CDR3 reads TGTGCCAGCAGTTTATGGGCCAGCGCGAGCAATCAGCCCCAGCATTTT.

This chain links TRBV15 with TRBJ2-5; D possibly corresponds to TRBD1 (5 bases). CDR3 length: 15 amino acids. V dropped 7 bases and J dropped 0 bases, with 15 bases sitting between them. The germline CDR1 and CDR2 sequences are LNHNV and YYDKDF (reference sequence). CDR3 DNA: TGTGCCACCACCTCGCAACAGGTCCACCAAGAGACCCAGTACTTC. It specifies CATTSQQVHQETQYF.

The DNA of the CDR3 is TGCGCCAGCAGCCAAGCTGAGGGCGTAAATGAAAAACTGTTTTTT. Translation gives CASSQAEGVNEKLFF. V gene TRBV4-3 combines with J gene TRBJ1-4; no definite D call. The germline gives CDR1 LGHNA, CDR2 YSLEER. The CDR3 is 15 residues long. V lost 1 base and J lost 5, with 11 bases in between.

The chain employs TRBV6-5 and TRBJ2-3; 7 bases fit TRBD1. CDR1 is MNHEY, CDR2 SVGAGI, per germline. V dropped 6 bases and J dropped 1; count of bases not matched to a gene: 7. This CDR3 has 15 amino acids. DNA for the CDR3: TGTGCCAGCAGATTAGGTGGGACAGGCACAGATACGCAGTATTTT. Protein: CASRLGGTGTDTQYF.

This chain uses TRBV9 with TRBJ1-6, with 9 bases matching TRBD1. In germline, CDR1 is SGDLS, CDR2 YYNGEE. This CDR3 has 14 amino acids. The J segment lost 7 bases and the V segment lost 2 bases, leaving 1 base of the junction unmatched. The CDR3: CASSVTGGNSPLHF. CDR3 coding DNA: TGTGCCAGCAGCGTTACAGGGGGCAATTCACCCCTCCACTTT.

The rearrangement joins TRBV27 to TRBJ1-5; D uncertain. V was clipped by 7 bases and J by 5 bases, with 15 bases between them. Germline V lookup: CDR1 MNHEY, CDR2 SMNVEV (reference sequence). The CDR3 runs to 14 residues. The CDR3 nucleotides are TGTGCCAGCACCTCCCGACGTGGGCATCAGCCCCAGCATTTT. It codes for CASTSRRGHQPQHF.

The gene calls are TRBV5-4 and TRBJ2-3, with 8 positions matching TRBD1. Germline trimming cut 2 bases from V and 4 bases from J; bases unmatched to any gene: 6. This CDR3 is 15 amino acids long. Looked up from germline, CDR1 is SGHNT and CDR2 is YYREEE (reference sequence). The CDR3: CASSLFRGQSDTQYF. The DNA for the CDR3 is TGTGCCAGCAGCTTATTCAGGGGGCAATCAGATACGCAGTATTTT. Using reference TRBV5-4 and TRBJ2-3 for the parts outside the CDR3, the full variable domain is ETGVTQSPTHLIKTRGQQVTLRCSSQSGHNTVSWYQQALGQGPQFIFQYYREEENGRGNFPPRFSGLQFPNYSSELNVNALELDDSALYLCASSLFRGQSDTQYFGPGTRLTVL.

This chain uses TRBV19 with TRBJ1-1; D is unresolved. The ends were cut back, 3 bases at V and 1 base at J, with 6 bases in the middle. The CDR3 extends over 13 amino acids. Germline CDR1 reads LNHDA; CDR2 reads SQIVND (reference sequence). CDR3 in DNA: TGTGCCAGTAGTATGCGAAGGAACACTGAAGCTTTCTTT. It translates to CASSMRRNTEAFF.

The rearrangement joins TRBV19 to TRBJ2-7; tentatively, D is TRBD1 (5 bases). CDR3 length equals 13 residues. The V end was cut by 8 bases, the J end by 0 bases, with 11 bases between. In germline, CDR1 is LNHDA, CDR2 SQIVND (reference sequence). Here the CDR3 reads CASVGPISYEQYF. CDR3 nucleotides: TGTGCCAGTGTGGGGCCTATCTCCTACGAGCAGTACTTC.

This sequence joins TRBV10-3 and TRBJ2-1, with 10 nucleotides matching TRBD2. The J segment lost 0 bases and the V segment lost 4 bases, leaving 12 bases of the junction unmatched. The germline gives CDR1 ENHRY, CDR2 SYGVKD. CDR3 length equals 19 residues. CDR3 residues: CAISGVGSGGRSSYNEQFF. CDR3 coding DNA: TGTGCCATCAGTGGGGTAGGTAGCGGGGGGCGAAGCTCCTACAATGAGCAGTTCTTC.

The chain recombines TRBV18 with TRBJ2-1, with TRBD2 matching over 9 bases. Germline CDR1 KGHSH, CDR2 LQKENI. This CDR3 is built from 15 residues. The V gene end was trimmed by 3 bases and the J gene end by 7 bases; junction bases not matched to a gene: 7. The CDR3 sequence: CASSPVAGVGNEQFF. Written as DNA, the CDR3 is TGTGCCAGCTCACCGGTAGCGGGAGTGGGTAATGAGCAGTTCTTC.

On this clone itself: The sample contains more than one DNA sequence encoding this CDR3. The genes are TRBV7-9 and TRBJ2-7; no clear D. Germline V CDR1 and CDR2: SEHNR, FQNEAQ (reference sequence). The V gene lost 0 bases and the J gene lost 6 bases, with 9 bases spanning the gap. The CDR3 has 13 residues. The CDR3 is CASSLARISEQYF. The CDR3 bases are TGTGCCAGCAGCTTAGCTAGGATAAGCGAGCAGTACTTC.

This clone appeared a few times. The CDR3 region has the DNA TGTGCCAGCAGTTACGATACGGGGCGGAAGACCCAGTACTTC. Protein: CASSYDTGRKTQYF. This chain links TRBV6-5 with TRBJ2-5; D possibly matches TRBD1 or TRBD2 (5 bases each). Germline V gene lookup returns CDR1 MNHEY and CDR2 SVGAGI. V was pared by 2 bases and J by 6 bases, with 13 bases between. The CDR3 is 14 residues long.

The chain employs TRBV27 and TRBJ1-2, with 9 nucleotides matching TRBD1. Germline V gives CDR1 MNHEY, CDR2 SMNVEV (reference sequence). The ends lost 3 bases at V and 8 bases at J; junction bases unmatched: 7. This CDR3 is built from 14 residues. This CDR3 reads CASSLDRGIGGYTF. The CDR3 nucleotides read TGTGCCAGCAGTTTGGACAGGGGAATAGGCGGCTACACCTTC.

The chain uses TRBV7-3 and TRBJ1-4, with 7 bases matching TRBD1. The CDR3 runs to 15 residues. Germline CDR1 SGHTA, CDR2 FQGTGA. J lost 9 bases, V lost 5 bases, and 12 bases had no gene match. The CDR3 region is CASSQTTGTHQKLFF. Written as DNA, the CDR3 is TGTGCCAGCAGCCAGACGACAGGGACTCATCAAAAACTGTTTTTT.

The V call is TRBV9, the J call TRBJ1-1, with TRBD1 identical over 7 bases. Losses at the gene ends were 0 bases for V and 4 bases for J; bases not matched to a gene: 6. The CDR3 extends over 15 amino acids. Germline CDR1 SGDLS, CDR2 YYNGEE. The CDR3 reads CASSVVTQGVTEAFF. Written as DNA, the CDR3 is TGTGCCAGCAGCGTAGTAACCCAGGGGGTCACTGAAGCTTTCTTT.

V usage is TRBV7-6 and J usage is TRBJ1-2; D is possibly TRBD1 (5 bases). Germline V gives CDR1 SGHVS, CDR2 FNYEAQ. The CDR3 loop spans 15 amino acids. Trimming took 0 bases from V and 7 from J, leaving 15 bases between them. CDR3 bases: TGTGCCAGCAGCTTAGCCGGGTGGGGCGGAGGTGGCTACACCTTC. It yields the protein CASSLAGWGGGGYTF.

The V and J genes are TRBV18 and TRBJ1-1; D is perhaps TRBD1 (5 bases). This CDR3 is built from 12 residues. V was pared by 5 bases and J by 6 bases, with 10 bases between. Germline V gene data show CDR1 as KGHSH and CDR2 as LQKENI. The CDR3 region has the DNA TGTGCCAGCTCAAGGGGCAGGCCTGAAGCTTTCTTT. As protein: CASSRGRPEAFF.

The rearrangement joins TRBV6-5 to TRBJ1-5, with 7 bases matching TRBD1. The CDR3 covers 14 residues. V lost 8 bases to trimming and J lost 4 bases; unmatched junction nucleotides: 8. Per germline, CDR1 MNHEY and CDR2 SVGAGI. CDR3: CASAPGGSNQPQHF. CDR3 nucleotides: TGTGCCAGCGCCCCAGGGGGTTCAAATCAGCCCCAGCATTTT.

The gene calls are TRBV15 and TRBJ2-7, with 8 bases that match TRBD1. Germline assignment: CDR1 LNHNV and CDR2 YYDKDF (reference sequence). The length of the CDR3 is 16 residues. J gave up 7 bases and V 5 bases, and 16 bases lay outside the gene matches. Written as DNA, the CDR3 is TGTGCCACCAGCCCACCCCAATTTGGCAGGGGGCGAGAGCAGTACTTC. Translating it yields CATSPPQFGRGREQYF.

The chain couples TRBV30 to TRBJ1-6; D is unresolved. CDR3 size: 13 residues. Germline-derived CDR1 and CDR2 are GTSNPN and SVGIG (reference sequence). The V end was cut by 3 bases, the J end by 13 bases, with 16 bases between. The DNA of the CDR3 is TGTGCCTGGAGCCCTGACGGTCGGGTGCCCCTCCACTTT. This sequence encodes CAWSPDGRVPLHF.

The chain carries TRBV9 and TRBJ2-3; 7 bases match TRBD2. CDR3 length: 15 amino acids. Germline loops: CDR1 SGDLS, CDR2 YYNGEE. V trimming: 0 bases; J trimming: 3 bases; junction bases outside the gene matches: 4. CDR3 in amino acids: CASSVGGRDTDTQYF. CDR3 nucleotides: TGTGCCAGCAGCGTAGGAGGGAGGGATACAGATACGCAGTATTTT.

To note about this clone: This specimen includes other DNA sequences encoding the same CDR3. The chain links TRBV6-5 to TRBJ1-2; D remains unclear. Germline lookup yields CDR1 MNHEY and CDR2 SVGAGI. This CDR3 is 13 amino acids long. The ends were cut back, 0 bases at V and 5 bases at J, with 7 bases in the middle. The CDR3 protein is CASSYSTSYGYTF. CDR3 coding DNA: TGTGCCAGCAGTTACTCGACCTCGTATGGCTACACCTTC.

V and J are TRBV5-4 and TRBJ2-1, with 13 bases fitting TRBD2. This CDR3 is 16 amino acids long. V lost 3 bases and J lost 7; bases outside the gene matches: 7. In germline, CDR1 is SGHNT, CDR2 YYREEE (reference sequence). Here the CDR3 DNA reads TGTGCCAGCAGCTCTTACCGACTAGCGGGGGGTAATGAGCAGTTCTTC. Protein: CASSSYRLAGGNEQFF.

The V call is TRBV21-1, the J call TRBJ2-1. TRBV21-1 is a recognized pseudogene. The CDR3 consists of 16 residues. The CDR3 bases are TGTGCCAGCAGCAAAGCAAAGGCAGACCGATACAATGAGCAGTTCTTC. It encodes CASSKAKADRYNEQFF.

The V and J genes are TRBV19 and TRBJ2-4; D is ambiguous. V was trimmed by 2 bases and J by 3 bases, leaving 14 bases between them. This CDR3 region has 16 residues. The germline V gene has CDR1 LNHDA and CDR2 SQIVND (reference sequence). In DNA, the CDR3 is TGTGCCAGTAGTATAACAGAAAGGGTAAACAAAAACATTCAGTACTTC. Protein product: CASSITERVNKNIQYF.

The V and J genes are TRBV5-5 and TRBJ1-5, with D unresolved. Trimming removed 0 bases at V and 4 bases at J, with 5 bases between. Germline CDR1 is SGHKS and CDR2 is YYEKEE (reference sequence). The CDR3 is made up of 13 amino acids. CDR3 residues: CASSLVVNQPQHF. The CDR3 DNA reads TGTGCCAGCAGCTTGGTGGTTAATCAGCCCCAGCATTTT.

The chain employs TRBV19 and TRBJ1-2; 10 bases agree with TRBD1. Unmatched junction bases numbered 11, after V lost 7 bases and J lost 9 bases. There are 14 residues in the CDR3. Germline assignment: CDR1 LNHDA and CDR2 SQIVND (reference sequence). The CDR3 region is CASIDRGPGFRYTF. In DNA form, the CDR3 reads TGTGCCAGTATTGACAGGGGGCCTGGTTTTCGCTACACCTTC. Based on the CDR3 plus reference TRBV19 and TRBJ1-2, the full variable domain is DGGITQSPKYLFRKEGQNVTLSCEQNLNHDAMYWYRQDPGQGLRLIYYSQIVNDFQKGDIAEGYSVSREKKESFPLTVTSAQKNPTAFYLCASIDRGPGFRYTFGSGTRLTVV.

The J gene is TRBJ1-2, the V gene TRBV6-4; maybe TRBD1 (5 bases). The V gene lost 10 bases and the J gene lost 1 base, with 19 bases spanning the gap. Germline CDR1 MRHNA, CDR2 SNTAGT. This CDR3 is built from 15 residues. This chain's CDR3 is CATRDSLDVNYGYTF. CDR3 nucleotides: TGTGCCACGAGGGACTCATTGGACGTTAACTATGGCTACACCTTC.

The chain uses TRBV21-1 and TRBJ2-3; the D call of TRBD2 is as the table states it, not checked on the DNA. TRBV21-1 is a recognized pseudogene. CDR3 length equals 16 residues. Here the CDR3 reads CASSKMCPGSTDTQYF. The CDR3 DNA reads as TGTGCCAGCAGCAAAATGTGTCCGGGGTCCACAGATACGCAGTATTTT.

J is TRBJ2-7 and V is TRBV6-2 or TRBV6-3; D is perhaps TRBD1 (6 bases). Germline V gives CDR1 MNHEY, CDR2 SVGEGT. Trimming pared 5 bases from V and 7 bases from J, leaving 12 bases between. The CDR3 totals 12 residues. CDR3 bases: TGTGCCAGCAGTAATGCCAGGGGAGAGCAGTACTTC. Translated, it gives CASSNARGEQYF.